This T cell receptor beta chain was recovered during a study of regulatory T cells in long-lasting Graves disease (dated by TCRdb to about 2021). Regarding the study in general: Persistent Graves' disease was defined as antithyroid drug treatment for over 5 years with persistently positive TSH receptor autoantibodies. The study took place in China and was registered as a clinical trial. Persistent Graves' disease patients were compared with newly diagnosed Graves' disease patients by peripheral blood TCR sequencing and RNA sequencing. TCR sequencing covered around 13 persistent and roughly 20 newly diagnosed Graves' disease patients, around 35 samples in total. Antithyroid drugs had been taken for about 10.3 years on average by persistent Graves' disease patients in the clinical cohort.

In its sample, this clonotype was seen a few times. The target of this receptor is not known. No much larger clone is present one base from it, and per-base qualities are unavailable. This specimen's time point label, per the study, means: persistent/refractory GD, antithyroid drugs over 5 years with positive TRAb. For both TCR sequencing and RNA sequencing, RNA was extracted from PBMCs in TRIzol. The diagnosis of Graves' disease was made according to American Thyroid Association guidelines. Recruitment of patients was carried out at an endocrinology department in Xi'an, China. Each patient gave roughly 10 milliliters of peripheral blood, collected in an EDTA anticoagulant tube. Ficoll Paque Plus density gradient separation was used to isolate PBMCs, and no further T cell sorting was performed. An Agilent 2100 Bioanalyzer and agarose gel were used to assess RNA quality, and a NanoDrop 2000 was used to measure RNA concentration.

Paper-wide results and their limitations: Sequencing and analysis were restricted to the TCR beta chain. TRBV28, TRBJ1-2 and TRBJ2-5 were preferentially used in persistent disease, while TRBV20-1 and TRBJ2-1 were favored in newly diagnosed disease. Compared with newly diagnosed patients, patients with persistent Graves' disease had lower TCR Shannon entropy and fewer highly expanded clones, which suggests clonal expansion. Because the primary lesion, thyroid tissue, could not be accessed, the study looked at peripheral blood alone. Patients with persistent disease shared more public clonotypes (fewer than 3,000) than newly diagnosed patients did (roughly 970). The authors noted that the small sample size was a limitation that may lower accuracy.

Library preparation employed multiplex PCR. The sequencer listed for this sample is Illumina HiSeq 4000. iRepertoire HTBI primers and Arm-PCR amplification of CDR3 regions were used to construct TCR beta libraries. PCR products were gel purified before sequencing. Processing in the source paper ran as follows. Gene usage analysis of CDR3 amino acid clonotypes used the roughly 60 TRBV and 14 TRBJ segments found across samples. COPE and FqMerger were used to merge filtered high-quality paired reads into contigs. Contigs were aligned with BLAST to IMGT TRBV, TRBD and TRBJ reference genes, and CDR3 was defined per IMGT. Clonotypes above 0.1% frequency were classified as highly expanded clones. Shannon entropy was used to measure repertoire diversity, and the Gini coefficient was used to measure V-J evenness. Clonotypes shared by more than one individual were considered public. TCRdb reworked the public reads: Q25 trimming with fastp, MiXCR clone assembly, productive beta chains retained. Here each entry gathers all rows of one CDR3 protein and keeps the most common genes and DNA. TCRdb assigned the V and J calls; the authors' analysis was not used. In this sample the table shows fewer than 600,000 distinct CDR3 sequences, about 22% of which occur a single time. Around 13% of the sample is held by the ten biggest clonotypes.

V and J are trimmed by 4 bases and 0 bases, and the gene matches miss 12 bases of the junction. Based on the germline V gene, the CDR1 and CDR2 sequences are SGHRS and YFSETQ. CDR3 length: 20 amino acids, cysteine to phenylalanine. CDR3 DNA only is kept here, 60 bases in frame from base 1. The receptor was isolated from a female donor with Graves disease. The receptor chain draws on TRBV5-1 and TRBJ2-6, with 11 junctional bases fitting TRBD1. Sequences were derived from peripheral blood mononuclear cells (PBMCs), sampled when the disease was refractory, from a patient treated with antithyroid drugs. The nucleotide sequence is TGCGCCAGCAGCAACCCCCGGGACAGGGGGATTGGCTCTGGGGCCAACGTCCTGACTTTC. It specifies CASSNPRDRGIGSGANVLTF. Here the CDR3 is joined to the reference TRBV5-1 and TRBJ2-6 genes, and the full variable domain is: KAGVTQTPRYLIKTRGQQVTLSCSPISGHRSVSWYQQTPGQGLQFLFEYFSETQRNKGNFPGRFSGRQFSNSRSEMNVSTLELGDSALYLCASSNPRDRGIGSGANVLTFGAGSRLTVL.